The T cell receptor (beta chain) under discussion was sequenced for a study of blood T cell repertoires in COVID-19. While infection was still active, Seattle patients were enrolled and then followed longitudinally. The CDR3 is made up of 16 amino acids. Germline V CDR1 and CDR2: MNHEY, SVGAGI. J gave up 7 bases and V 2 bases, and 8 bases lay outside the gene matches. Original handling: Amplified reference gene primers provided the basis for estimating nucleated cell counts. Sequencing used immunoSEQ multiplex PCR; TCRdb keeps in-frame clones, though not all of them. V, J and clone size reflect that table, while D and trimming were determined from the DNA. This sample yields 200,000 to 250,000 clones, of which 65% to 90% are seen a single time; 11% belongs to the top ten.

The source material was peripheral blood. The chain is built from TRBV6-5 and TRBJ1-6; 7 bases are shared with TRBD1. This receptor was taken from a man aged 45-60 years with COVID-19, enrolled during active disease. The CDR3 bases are TGTGCCAGCAGTTACCTCCCGGGACAGCCGAATTCACCCCTCCACTTT. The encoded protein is CASSYLPGQPNSPLHF.